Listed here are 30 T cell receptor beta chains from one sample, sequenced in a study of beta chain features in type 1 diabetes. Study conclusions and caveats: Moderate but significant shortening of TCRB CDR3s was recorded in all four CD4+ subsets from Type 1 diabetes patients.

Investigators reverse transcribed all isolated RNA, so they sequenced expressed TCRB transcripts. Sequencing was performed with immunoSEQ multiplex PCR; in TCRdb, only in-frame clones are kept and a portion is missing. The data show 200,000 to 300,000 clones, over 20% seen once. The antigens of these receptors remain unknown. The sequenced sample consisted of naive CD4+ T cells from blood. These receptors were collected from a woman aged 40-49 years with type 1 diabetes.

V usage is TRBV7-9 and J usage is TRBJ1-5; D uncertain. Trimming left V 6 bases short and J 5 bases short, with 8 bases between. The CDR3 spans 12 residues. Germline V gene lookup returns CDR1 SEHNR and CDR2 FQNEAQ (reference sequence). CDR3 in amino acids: CASSRDDQPQHF. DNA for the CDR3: TGTGCCAGCAGTCGAGATGATCAGCCCCAGCATTTT.

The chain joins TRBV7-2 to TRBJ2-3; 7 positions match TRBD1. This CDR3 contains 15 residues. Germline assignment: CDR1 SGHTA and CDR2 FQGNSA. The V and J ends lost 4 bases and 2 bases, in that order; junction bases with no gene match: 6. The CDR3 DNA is TGTGCCAGCAGCTCCCTGACAGGGTTCACAGATACGCAGTATTTT. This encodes CASSSLTGFTDTQYF.

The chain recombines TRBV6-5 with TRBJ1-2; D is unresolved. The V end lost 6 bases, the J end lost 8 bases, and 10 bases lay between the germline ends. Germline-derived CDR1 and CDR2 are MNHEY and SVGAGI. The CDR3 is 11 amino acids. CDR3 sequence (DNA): TGTGCCAGCAGGGGAGAAACGGGCTACACCTTC. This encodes CASRGETGYTF.

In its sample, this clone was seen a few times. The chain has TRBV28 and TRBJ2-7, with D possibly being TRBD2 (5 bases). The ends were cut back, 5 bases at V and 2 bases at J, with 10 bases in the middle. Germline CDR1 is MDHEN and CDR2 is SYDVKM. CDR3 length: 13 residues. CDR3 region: CASSTEGPYEQYF. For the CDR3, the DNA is TGTGCCAGCAGTACTGAGGGCCCCTACGAGCAGTACTTC.

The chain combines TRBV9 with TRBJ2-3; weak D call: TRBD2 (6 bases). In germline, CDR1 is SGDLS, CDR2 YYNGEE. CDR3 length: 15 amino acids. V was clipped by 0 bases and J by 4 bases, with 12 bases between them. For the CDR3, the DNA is TGTGCCAGCAGCGTAGGTCTAGCGACAGCAGATACGCAGTATTTT. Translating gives CASSVGLATADTQYF.

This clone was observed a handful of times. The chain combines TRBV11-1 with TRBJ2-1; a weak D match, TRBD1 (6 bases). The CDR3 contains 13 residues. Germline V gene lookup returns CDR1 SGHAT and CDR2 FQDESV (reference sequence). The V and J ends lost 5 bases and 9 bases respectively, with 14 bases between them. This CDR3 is CASSPPGTPEQFF. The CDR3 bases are TGTGCCAGCAGCCCTCCCGGGACACCTGAGCAGTTCTTC.

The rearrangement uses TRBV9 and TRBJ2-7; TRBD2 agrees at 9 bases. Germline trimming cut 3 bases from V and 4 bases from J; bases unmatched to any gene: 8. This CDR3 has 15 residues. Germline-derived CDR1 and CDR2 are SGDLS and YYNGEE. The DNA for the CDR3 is TGTGCCAGCAGCGCCACACCGGGACTAGCTTACGAGCAGTACTTC. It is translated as CASSATPGLAYEQYF. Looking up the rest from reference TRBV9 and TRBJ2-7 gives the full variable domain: DSGVTQTPKHLITATGQRVTLRCSPRSGDLSVYWYQQSLDQGLQFLIQYYNGEERAKGNILERFSAQQFPDLHSELNLSSLELGDSALYFCASSATPGLAYEQYFGPGTRLTVT.

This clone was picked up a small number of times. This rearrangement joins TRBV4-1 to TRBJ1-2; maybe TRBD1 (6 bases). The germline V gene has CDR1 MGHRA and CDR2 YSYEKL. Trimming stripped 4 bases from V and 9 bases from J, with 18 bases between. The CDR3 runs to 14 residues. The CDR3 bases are TGCGCCAGCAGCCGCCTCACAGGGAACGGGCGCTACACCTTC. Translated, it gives CASSRLTGNGRYTF.

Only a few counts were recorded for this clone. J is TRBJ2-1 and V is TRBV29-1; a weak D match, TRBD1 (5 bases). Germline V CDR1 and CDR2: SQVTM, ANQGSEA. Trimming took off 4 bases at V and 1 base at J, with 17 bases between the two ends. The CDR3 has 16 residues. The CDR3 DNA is TGCAGCGTTGGGCGTCAGGGAAAGGGGTCCTACAATGAGCAGTTCTTC. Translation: CSVGRQGKGSYNEQFF.

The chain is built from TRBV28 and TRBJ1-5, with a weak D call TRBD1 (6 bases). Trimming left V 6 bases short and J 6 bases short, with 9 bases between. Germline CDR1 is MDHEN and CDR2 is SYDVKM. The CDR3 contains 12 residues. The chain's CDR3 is CASSQGSQPQHF. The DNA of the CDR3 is TGTGCCAGCAGCCAGGGGAGTCAGCCCCAGCATTTT.

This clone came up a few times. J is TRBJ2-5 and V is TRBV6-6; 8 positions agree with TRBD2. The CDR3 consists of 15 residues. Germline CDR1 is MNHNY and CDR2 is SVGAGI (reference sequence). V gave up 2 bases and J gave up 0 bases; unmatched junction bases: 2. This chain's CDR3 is CASSYPTSDQETQYF. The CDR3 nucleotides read TGTGCCAGCAGTTACCCGACTAGCGACCAAGAGACCCAGTACTTC.

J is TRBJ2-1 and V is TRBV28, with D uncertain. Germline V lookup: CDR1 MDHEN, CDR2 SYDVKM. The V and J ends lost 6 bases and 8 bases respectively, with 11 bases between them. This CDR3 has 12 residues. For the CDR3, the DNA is TGTGCCAGCAGCCCTCCCCGGGATGAGCAGTTCTTC. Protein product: CASSPPRDEQFF.

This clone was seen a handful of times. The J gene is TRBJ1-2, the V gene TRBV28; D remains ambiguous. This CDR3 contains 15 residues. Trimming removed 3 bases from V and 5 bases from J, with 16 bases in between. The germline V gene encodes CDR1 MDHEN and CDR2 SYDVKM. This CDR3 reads CASSFRVSGSYGYTF. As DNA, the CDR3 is TGTGCCAGCAGTTTTCGCGTATCCGGGTCATATGGCTACACCTTC.

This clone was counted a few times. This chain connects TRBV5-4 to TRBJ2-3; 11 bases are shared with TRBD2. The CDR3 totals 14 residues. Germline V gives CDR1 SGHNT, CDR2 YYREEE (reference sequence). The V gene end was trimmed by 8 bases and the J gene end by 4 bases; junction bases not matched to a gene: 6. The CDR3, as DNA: TGTGCCAGTACGCTAGCGGGAGGTTCAGATACGCAGTATTTT. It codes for CASTLAGGSDTQYF.

The CDR3, as DNA: TGTGCCAGCAGTCCCGAGTTAAGCGGGGTCCTTTTGCAGTACTTC. Protein product: CASSPELSGVLLQYF. The chain combines TRBV6-5 with TRBJ2-7, with TRBD2 matching over 7 bases. Losses at the gene ends were 5 bases for V and 9 bases for J; bases not matched to a gene: 16. This CDR3 has 15 amino acids. Germline V lookup: CDR1 MNHEY, CDR2 SVGAGI.

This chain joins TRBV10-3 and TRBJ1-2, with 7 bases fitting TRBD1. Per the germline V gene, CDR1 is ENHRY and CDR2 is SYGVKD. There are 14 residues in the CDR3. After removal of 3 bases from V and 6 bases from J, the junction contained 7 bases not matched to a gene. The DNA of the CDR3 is TGTGCCATCAGTGAACGCCGGGACAGCGATGGCTACACCTTC. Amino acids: CAISERRDSDGYTF.

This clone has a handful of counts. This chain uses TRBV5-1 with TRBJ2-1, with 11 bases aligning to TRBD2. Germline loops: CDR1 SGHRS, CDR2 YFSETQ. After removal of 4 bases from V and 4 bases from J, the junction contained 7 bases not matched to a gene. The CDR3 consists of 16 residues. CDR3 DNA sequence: TGCGCCAGCAGCCAACCCGCTAGCGGGAGGTACAATGAGCAGTTCTTC. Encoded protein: CASSQPASGRYNEQFF.

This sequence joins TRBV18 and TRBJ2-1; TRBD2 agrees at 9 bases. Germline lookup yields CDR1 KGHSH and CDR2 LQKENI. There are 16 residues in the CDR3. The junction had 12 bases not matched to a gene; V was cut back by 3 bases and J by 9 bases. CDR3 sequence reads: CASSPNPGLASVEQFF. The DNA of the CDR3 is TGTGCCAGCTCACCCAATCCGGGACTAGCTTCCGTTGAGCAGTTCTTC.

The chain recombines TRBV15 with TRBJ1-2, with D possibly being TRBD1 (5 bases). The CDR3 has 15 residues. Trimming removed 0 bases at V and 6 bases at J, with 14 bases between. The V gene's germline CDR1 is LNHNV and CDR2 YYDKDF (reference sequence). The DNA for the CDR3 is TGTGCCACCAGCAGAGATCGAGGAGGGGAGGATGGCTACACCTTC. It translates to CATSRDRGGEDGYTF.

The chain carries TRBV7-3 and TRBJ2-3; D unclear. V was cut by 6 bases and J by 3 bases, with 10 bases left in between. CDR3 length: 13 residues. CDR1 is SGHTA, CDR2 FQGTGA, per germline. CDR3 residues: CASSSFLTDTQYF. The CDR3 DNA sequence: TGTGCCAGCAGTTCGTTCTTGACAGATACGCAGTATTTT.

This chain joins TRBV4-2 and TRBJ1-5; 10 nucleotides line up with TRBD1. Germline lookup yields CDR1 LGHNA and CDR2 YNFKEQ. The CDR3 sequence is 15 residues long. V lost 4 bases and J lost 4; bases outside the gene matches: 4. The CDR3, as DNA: TGTGCCAGCAGCCCACGGGACAGGGGAAATCAGCCCCAGCATTTT. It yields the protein CASSPRDRGNQPQHF.

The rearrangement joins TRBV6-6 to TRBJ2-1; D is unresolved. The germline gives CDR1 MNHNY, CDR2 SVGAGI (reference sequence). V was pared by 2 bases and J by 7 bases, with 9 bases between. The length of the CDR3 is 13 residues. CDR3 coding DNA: TGTGCCAGCAGTTACGCGGCAGCTAATGAGCAGTTCTTC. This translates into CASSYAAANEQFF.

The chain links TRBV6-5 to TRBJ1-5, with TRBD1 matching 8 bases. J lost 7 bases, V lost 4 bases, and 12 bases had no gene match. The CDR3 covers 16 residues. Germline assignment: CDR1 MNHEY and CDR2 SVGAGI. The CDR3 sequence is CASSSQTPGGRQPQHF. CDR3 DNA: TGTGCCAGCAGTTCTCAAACCCCAGGGGGCCGACAGCCCCAGCATTTT.

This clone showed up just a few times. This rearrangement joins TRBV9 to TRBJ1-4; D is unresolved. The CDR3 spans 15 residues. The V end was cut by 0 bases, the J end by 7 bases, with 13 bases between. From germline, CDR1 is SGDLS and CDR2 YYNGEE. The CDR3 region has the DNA TGTGCCAGCAGCGTAGGAGGAGGGATGAGTGAAAAACTGTTTTTT. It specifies CASSVGGGMSEKLFF.

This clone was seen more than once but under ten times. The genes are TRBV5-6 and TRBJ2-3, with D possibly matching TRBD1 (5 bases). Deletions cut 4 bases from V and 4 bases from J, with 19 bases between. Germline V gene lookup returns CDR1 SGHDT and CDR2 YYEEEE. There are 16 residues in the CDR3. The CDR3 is CASSHSVAWGADTQYF. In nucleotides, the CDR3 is TGTGCCAGCAGCCACTCGGTTGCGTGGGGCGCAGATACGCAGTATTTT.

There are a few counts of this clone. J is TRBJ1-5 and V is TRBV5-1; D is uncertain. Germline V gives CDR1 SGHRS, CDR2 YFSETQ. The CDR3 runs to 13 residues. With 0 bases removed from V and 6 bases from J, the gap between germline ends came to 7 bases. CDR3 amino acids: CASSLEPGQPQHF. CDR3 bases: TGCGCCAGCAGCTTGGAACCCGGTCAGCCCCAGCATTTT. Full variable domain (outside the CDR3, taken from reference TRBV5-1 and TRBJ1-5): KAGVTQTPRYLIKTRGQQVTLSCSPISGHRSVSWYQQTPGQGLQFLFEYFSETQRNKGNFPGRFSGRQFSNSRSEMNVSTLELGDSALYLCASSLEPGQPQHFGDGTRLSIL.

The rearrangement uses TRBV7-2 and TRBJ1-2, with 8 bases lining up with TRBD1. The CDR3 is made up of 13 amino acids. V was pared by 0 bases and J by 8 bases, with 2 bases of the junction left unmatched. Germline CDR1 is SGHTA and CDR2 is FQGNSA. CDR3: CASSLATGEGYTF. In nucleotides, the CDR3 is TGTGCCAGCAGCTTAGCGACAGGGGAAGGCTACACCTTC.

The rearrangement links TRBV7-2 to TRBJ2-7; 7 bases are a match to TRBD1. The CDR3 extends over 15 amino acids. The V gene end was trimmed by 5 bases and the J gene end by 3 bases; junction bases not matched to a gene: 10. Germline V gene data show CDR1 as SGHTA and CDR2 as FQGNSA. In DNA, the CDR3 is TGTGCCAGCAGCCTTCAACAGGGGATTAGCTACGAGCAGTACTTC. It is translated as CASSLQQGISYEQYF. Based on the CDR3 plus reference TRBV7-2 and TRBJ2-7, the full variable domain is GAGVSQSPSNKVTEKGKDVELRCDPISGHTALYWYRQSLGQGLEFLIYFQGNSAPDKSGLPSDRFSAERTGGSVSTLTIQRTQQEDSAVYLCASSLQQGISYEQYFGPGTRLTVT.

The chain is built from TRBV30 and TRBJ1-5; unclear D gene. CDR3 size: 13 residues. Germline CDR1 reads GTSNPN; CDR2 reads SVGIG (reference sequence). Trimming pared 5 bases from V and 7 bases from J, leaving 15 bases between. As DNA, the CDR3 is TGTGCCTGGGGGAAGCGGGGAGGGCAGCCCCAGCATTTT. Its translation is CAWGKRGGQPQHF.

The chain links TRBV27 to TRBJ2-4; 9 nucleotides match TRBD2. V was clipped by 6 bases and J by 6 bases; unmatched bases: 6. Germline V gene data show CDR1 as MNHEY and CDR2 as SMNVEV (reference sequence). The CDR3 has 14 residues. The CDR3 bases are TGTGCCAGCAGCCGTAGCGGGGGATTAAACATTCAGTACTTC. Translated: CASSRSGGLNIQYF.